One sample yielded the 5 T cell receptor beta chains listed below, sequenced in a study of T cells in localized non-small cell lung cancer. Repertoires were generated with immunoSEQ multiplex PCR, while TCRdb's copy carries only in-frame clones and drops some. Of about 3,400 clones listed, 25% to 30% are singletons. The source was lung tumor tissue, collected before any cancer treatment. The receptors were sampled from a female donor older than 55 with stage I lung adenocarcinoma.

The chain has TRBV6-1 and TRBJ2-2; the D is unclear. This CDR3 has 15 residues. The V end lost 0 bases, the J end lost 4 bases, and 9 bases lay between the germline ends. CDR1 MNHNS and CDR2 SASEGT come from the germline V gene. The CDR3 nucleotides read TGTGCCAGCAGTGAAGCTTTGGGGTTCACCGGGGAGCTGTTTTTT. Its translation: CASSEALGFTGELFF.

This clone was observed a few times. The chain couples TRBV6-8 to TRBJ2-3; unclear D gene. The CDR3 is 15 amino acids. Trimming took off 0 bases at V and 4 bases at J, with 11 bases between the two ends. Germline V gives CDR1 MNHGY, CDR2 SAAAGT. The CDR3 DNA is TGTGCCAGCAGTTACTCGTATGTGAGTCCAGATACGCAGTATTTT. Translated, it gives CASSYSYVSPDTQYF.

The chain joins TRBV5-1 to TRBJ2-7; weak D call: TRBD2 (5 bases). Germline V CDR1 and CDR2: SGHRS, YFSETQ. Trimming took off 0 bases at V and 1 base at J, with 11 bases between the two ends. The CDR3 sequence is 15 residues long. The CDR3 spells CASSLEPDFSYEQYF. The CDR3 DNA reads as TGCGCCAGCAGCTTGGAGCCGGACTTTTCCTACGAGCAGTACTTC.

The gene calls are TRBV29-1 and TRBJ1-2; TRBD1 matches at 7 bases. V shed 3 bases, J shed 3 bases, and the junction held 1 base outside the gene matches. The CDR3 has 12 amino acids. CDR1 and CDR2 (germline): SQVTM, ANQGSEA. The CDR3 bases are TGCAGCGTTGATCAGGGGGACTATGGCTACACCTTC. Residues: CSVDQGDYGYTF.

This clone was detected a few times. The V gene is TRBV9, the J gene TRBJ2-3; the D is unclear. Per the germline V gene, CDR1 is SGDLS and CDR2 is YYNGEE. This CDR3 comprises 13 residues. V lost 5 bases and J 6 bases, leaving 13 bases between the germline ends. CDR3 nucleotide sequence: TGTGCCAGCAGTTACCGGGCTGGGGATACGCAGTATTTT. Its protein product is CASSYRAGDTQYF.